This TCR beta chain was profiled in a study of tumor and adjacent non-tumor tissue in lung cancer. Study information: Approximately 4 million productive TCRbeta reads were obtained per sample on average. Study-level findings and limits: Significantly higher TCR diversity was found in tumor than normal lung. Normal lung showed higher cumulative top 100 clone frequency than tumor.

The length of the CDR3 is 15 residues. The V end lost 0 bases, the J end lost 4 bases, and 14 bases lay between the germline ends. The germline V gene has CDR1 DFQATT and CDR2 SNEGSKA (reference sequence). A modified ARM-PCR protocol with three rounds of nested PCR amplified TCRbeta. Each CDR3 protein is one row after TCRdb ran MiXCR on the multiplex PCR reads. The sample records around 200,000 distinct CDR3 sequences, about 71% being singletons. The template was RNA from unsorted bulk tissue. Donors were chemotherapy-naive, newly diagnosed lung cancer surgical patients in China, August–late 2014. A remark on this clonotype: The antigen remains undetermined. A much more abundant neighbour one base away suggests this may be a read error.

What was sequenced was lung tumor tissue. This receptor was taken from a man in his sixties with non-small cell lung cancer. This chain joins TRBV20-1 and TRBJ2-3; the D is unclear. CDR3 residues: CSARELGSSSDTQYF. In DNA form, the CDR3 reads TGCAGTGCTAGAGAATTAGGCAGCTCCTCAGATACGCAGTATTTT.